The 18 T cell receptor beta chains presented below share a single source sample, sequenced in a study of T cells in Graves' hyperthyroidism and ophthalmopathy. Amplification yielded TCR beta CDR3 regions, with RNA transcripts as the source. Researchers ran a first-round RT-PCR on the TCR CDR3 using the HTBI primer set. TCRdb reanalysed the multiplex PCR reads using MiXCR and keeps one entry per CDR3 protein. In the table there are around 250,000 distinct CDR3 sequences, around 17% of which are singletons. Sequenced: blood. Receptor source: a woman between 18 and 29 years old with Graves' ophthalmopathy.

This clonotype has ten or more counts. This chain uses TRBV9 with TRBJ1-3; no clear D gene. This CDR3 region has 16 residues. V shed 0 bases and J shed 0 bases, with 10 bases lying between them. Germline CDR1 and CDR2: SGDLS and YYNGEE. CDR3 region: CASSVAGRLSGNTIYF. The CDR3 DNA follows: TGTGCCAGCAGCGTAGCTGGACGGCTCTCTGGAAACACCATATATTTT.

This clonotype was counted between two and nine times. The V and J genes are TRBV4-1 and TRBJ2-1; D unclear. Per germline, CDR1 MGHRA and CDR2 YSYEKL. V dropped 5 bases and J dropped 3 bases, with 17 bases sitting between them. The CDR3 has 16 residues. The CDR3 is CASSTPSGRYYNEQFF. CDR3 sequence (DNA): TGCGCCAGCAGCACTCCATCCGGACGGTACTACAATGAGCAGTTCTTC.

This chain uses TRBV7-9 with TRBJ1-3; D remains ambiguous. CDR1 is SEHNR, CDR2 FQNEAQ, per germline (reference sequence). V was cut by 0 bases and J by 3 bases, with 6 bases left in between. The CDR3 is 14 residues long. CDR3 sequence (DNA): TGTGCCAGCAGCTTAGCACGGATTGGAAACACCATATATTTT. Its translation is CASSLARIGNTIYF. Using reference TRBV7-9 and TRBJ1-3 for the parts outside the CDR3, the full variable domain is DTGVSQNPRHKITKRGQNVTFRCDPISEHNRLYWYRQTLGQGPEFLTYFQNEAQLEKSRLLSDRFSAERPKGSFSTLEIQRTEQGDSAMYLCASSLARIGNTIYFGEGSWLTVV.

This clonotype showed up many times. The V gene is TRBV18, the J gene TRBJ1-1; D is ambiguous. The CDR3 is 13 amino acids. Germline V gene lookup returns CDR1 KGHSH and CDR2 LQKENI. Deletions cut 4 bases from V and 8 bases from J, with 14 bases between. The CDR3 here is CASSQSYEAEAFF. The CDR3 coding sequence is TGTGCCAGCTCACAGAGCTATGAAGCGGAAGCTTTCTTT. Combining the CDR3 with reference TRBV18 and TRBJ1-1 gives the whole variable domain NAGVMQNPRHLVRRRGQEARLRCSPMKGHSHVYWYRQLPEEGLKFMVYLQKENIIDESGMPKERFSAEFPKEGPSILRIQQVVRGDSAAYFCASSQSYEAEAFFGQGTRLTVV.

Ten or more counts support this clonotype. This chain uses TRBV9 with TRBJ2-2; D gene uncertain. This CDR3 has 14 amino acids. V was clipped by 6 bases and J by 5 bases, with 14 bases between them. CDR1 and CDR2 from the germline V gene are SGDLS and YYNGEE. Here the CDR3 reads CASTWQVETGELFF. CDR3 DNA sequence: TGTGCCAGCACGTGGCAGGTTGAAACCGGGGAGCTGTTTTTT.

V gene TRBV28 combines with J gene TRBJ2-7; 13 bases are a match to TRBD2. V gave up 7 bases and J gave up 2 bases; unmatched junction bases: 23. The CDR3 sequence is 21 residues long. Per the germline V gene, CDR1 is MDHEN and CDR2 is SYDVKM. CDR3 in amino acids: CASNPTVRTSGSSQPPYEQYF. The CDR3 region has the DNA TGTGCCAGCAACCCAACGGTGAGGACTAGCGGGAGTTCACAACCCCCCTACGAGCAGTACTTC.

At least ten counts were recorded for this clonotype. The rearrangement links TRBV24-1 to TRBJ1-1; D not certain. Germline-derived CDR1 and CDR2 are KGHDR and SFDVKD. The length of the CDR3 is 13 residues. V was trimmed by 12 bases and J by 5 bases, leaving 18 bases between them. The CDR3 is CAPLGLGGTEAFF. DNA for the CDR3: TGTGCCCCGCTTGGGTTAGGTGGGACTGAAGCTTTCTTT.

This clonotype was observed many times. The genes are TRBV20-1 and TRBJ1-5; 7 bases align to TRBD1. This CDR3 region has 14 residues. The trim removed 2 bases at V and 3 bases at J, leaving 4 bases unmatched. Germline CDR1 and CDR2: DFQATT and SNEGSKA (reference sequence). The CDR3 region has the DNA TGCAGTGCTAGAAAGGGGGCAGACAATCAGCCCCAGCATTTT. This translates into CSARKGADNQPQHF.

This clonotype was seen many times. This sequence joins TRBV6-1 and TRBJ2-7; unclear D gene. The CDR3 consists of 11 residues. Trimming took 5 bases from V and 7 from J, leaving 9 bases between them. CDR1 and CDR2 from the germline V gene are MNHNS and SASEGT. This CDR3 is CASSHQGEQYF. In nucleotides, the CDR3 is TGTGCCAGCAGTCATCAAGGAGAGCAGTACTTC.

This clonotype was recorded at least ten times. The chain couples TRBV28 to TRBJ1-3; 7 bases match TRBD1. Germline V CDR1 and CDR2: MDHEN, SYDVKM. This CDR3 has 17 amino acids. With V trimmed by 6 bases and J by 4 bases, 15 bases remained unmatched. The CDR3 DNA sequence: TGTGCCAGCAGCATACTGATACTAACAGGGGTGGGAAACACCATATATTTT. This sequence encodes CASSILILTGVGNTIYF.

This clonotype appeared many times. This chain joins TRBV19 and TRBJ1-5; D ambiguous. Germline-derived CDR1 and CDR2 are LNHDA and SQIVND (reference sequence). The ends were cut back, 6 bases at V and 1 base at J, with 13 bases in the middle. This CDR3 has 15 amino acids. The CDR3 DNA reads TGTGCCAGTAGCCAGCAGGTCTACAGCAATCAGCCCCAGCATTTT. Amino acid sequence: CASSQQVYSNQPQHF.

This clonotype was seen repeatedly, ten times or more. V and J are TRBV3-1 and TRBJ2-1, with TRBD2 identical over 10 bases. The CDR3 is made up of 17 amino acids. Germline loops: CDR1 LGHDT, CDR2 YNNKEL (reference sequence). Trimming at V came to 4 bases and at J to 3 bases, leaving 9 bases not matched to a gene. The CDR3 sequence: CASSPAGLAGVYNEQFF. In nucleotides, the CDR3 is TGTGCCAGCAGCCCGGCGGGTCTAGCGGGGGTCTACAATGAGCAGTTCTTC.

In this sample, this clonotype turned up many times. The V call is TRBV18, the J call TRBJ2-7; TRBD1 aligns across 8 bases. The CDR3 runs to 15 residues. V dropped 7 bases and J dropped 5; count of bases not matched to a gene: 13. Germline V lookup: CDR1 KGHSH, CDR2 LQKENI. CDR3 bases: TGTGCCAGCTTCCCAAGCGGACAGGGTTTCCACGAGCAGTACTTC. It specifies CASFPSGQGFHEQYF.

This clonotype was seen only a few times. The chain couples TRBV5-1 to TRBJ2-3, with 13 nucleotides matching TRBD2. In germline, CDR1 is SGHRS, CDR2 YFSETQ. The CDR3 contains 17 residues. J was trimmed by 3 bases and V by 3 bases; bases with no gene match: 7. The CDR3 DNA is TGCGCCAGCAGCTGGGGGGGGACTAGCGGGGTTACAGATACGCAGTATTTT. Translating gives CASSWGGTSGVTDTQYF.

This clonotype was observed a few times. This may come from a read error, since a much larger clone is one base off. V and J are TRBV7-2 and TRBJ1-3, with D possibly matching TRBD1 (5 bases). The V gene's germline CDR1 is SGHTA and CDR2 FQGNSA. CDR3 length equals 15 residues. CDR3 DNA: TGTGCCAGCAGCACCCAGGGTTTAGCTGGAAACACCGTATATTTT. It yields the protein CASSTQGLAGNTVYF.

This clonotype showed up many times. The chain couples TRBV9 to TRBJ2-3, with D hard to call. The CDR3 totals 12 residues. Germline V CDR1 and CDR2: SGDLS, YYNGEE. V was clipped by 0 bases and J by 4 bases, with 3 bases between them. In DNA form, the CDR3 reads TGTGCCAGCAGCGTAGGCGCAGATACGCAGTATTTT. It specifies CASSVGADTQYF. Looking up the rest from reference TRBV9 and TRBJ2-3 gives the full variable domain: DSGVTQTPKHLITATGQRVTLRCSPRSGDLSVYWYQQSLDQGLQFLIQYYNGEERAKGNILERFSAQQFPDLHSELNLSSLELGDSALYFCASSVGADTQYFGPGTRLTVL.

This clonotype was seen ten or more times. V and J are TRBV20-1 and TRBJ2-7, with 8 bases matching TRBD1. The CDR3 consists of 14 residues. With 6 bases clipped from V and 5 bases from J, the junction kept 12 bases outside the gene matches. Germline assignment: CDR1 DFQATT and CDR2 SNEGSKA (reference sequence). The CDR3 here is CSARGQGAGDEQYF. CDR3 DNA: TGCAGTGCCAGGGGGCAGGGGGCAGGAGACGAGCAGTACTTC.

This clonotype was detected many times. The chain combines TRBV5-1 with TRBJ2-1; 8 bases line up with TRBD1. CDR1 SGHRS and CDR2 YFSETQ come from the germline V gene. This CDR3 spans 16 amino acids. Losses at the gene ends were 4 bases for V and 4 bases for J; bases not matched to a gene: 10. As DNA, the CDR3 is TGCGCCAGCAGCCCCACCGGGACAGGAGATTACAATGAGCAGTTCTTC. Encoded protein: CASSPTGTGDYNEQFF.